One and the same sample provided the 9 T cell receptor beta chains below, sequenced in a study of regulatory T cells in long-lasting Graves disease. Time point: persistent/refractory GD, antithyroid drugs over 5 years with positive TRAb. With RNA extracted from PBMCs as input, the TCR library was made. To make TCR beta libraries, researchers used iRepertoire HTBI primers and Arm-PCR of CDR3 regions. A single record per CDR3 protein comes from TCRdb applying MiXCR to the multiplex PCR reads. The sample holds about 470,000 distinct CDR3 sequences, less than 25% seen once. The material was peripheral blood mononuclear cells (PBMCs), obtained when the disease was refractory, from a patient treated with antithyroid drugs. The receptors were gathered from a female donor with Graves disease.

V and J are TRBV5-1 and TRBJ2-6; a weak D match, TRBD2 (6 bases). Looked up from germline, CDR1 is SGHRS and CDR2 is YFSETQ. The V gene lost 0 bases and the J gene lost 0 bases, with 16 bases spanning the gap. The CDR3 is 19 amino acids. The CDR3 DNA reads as TGCGCCAGCAGCTTGGTAGTTTGGGGGAGGCTCTCTGGGGCCAACGTCCTGACTTTC. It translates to CASSLVVWGRLSGANVLTF.

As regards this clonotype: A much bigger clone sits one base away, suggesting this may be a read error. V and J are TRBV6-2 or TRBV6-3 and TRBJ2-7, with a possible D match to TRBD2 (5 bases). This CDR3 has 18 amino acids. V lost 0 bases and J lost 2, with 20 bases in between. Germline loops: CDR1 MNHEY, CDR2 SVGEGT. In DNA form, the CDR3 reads TGTGCCAGCAGTTACTCGATGGGCCACCCCAAGACTACCTACGAGCAGTACTTC. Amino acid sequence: CASSYSMGHPKTTYEQYF.

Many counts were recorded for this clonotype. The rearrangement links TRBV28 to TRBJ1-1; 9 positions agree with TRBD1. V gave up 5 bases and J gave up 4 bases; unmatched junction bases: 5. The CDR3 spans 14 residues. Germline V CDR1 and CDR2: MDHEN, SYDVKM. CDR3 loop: CASSPYRGRTEAFF. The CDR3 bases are TGTGCCAGCAGTCCTTACAGGGGGCGCACTGAAGCTTTCTTT.

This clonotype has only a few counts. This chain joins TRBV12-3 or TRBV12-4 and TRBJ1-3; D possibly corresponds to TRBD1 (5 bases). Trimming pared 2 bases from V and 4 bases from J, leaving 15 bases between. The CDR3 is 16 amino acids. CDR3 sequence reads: CASSLRVAGAGNTIYF. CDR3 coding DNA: TGTGCCAGCAGTTTAAGGGTGGCCGGGGCAGGAAACACCATATATTTT.

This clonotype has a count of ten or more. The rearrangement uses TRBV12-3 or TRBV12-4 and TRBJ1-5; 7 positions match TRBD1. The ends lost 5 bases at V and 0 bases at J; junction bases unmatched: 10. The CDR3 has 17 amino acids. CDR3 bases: TGTGCCAGCAGTCCCGGCAACAGGGGTTATAGCAATCAGCCCCAGCATTTT. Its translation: CASSPGNRGYSNQPQHF.

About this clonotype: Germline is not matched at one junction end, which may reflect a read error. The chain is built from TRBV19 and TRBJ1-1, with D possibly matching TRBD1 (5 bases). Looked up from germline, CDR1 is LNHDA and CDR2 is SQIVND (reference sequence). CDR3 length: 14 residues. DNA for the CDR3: TGTGCCAGTAGTACACAGGCCCTGAACGCTGAAGCTTTCTTT. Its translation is CASSTQALNAEAFF.

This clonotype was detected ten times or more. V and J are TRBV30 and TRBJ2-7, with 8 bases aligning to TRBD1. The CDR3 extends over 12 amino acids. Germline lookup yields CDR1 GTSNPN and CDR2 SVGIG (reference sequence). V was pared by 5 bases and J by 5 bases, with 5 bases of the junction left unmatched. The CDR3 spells CAWLGQVHEQYF. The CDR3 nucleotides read TGTGCCTGGCTGGGACAGGTCCACGAGCAGTACTTC.

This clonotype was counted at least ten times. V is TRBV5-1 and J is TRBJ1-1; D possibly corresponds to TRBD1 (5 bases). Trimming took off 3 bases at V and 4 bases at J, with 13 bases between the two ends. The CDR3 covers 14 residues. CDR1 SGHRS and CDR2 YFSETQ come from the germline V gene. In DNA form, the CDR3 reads TGCGCCAGCAGCTCGATACGGGGGGGCACTGAAGCTTTCTTT. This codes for CASSSIRGGTEAFF.

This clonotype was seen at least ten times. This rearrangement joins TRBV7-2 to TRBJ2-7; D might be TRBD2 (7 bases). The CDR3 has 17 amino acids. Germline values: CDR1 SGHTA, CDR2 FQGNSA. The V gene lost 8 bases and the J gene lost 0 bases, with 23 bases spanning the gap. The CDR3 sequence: CASLELGGPRSSYEQYF. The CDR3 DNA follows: TGTGCCAGCCTCGAATTGGGGGGGCCGAGGAGCTCCTACGAGCAGTACTTC. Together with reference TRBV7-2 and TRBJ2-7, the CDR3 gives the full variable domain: GAGVSQSPSNKVTEKGKDVELRCDPISGHTALYWYRQSLGQGLEFLIYFQGNSAPDKSGLPSDRFSAERTGGSVSTLTIQRTQQEDSAVYLCASLELGGPRSSYEQYFGPGTRLTVT.